One TCR beta chain is described in this entry. Trimming stripped 3 bases from V and 5 bases from J, with 11 bases between. The length of the CDR3 is 13 residues. Germline CDR1 reads KGHSH; CDR2 reads LQKENI. This sample is part of a study of technical replicates of blood from a few donors. TCRdb keeps only in-frame clones here, not all; method: immunoSEQ multiplex PCR. This table holds about 83,000 clones, approximately 90% found once. The chain has TRBV18 and TRBJ2-7, with a possible D match to TRBD1 (5 bases). The TCR originated in a human donor in good health. Sequencing used T cells isolated from PBMCs. The CDR3: CASSPGQPNEQYF. In DNA, the CDR3 is TGTGCCAGCTCACCGGGGCAGCCCAACGAGCAGTACTTC.